The 29 T cell receptor beta chains presented below share a single source sample, sequenced in a study of T cell clonotyping in hematopoietic cell transplantation. The time point denotes: recipient sample about 28 days before transplant, after cytoreduction. Repertoires were generated with immunoSEQ multiplex PCR, while TCRdb's copy carries only in-frame clones and drops some. This table holds about 9,600 clones, around 85% found once. The material sequenced was peripheral blood mononuclear cells, taken before stem cell transplant. The receptors stem from a man in his 60s with acute myeloid leukemia. Some clones in this sample may be carry-over from other donors' samples.

The V call is TRBV6-1, the J call TRBJ2-7; D ambiguous. V was cut by 2 bases and J by 5 bases, with 10 bases left in between. Germline V CDR1 and CDR2: MNHNS, SASEGT. The CDR3 runs 13 residues. The CDR3 sequence: CASSEMAVDEQYF. The DNA of the CDR3 is TGTGCCAGCAGTGAAATGGCAGTCGACGAGCAGTACTTC.

The chain joins TRBV6-5 to TRBJ2-7; 8 bases are a match to TRBD2. V lost 7 bases, J lost 4 bases, and 9 bases stayed unmatched. CDR3 size: 14 residues. The germline V gene encodes CDR1 MNHEY and CDR2 SVGAGI. The CDR3 DNA reads as TGTGCCAGCACTCCGGCGGGGGGTGGGTACGAGCAGTACTTC. It is translated as CASTPAGGGYEQYF.

The rearrangement uses TRBV5-8 and TRBJ2-5; no firm D call. Germline V gives CDR1 SGHTS, CDR2 YDEGEE. This CDR3 contains 14 residues. Trimming took 0 bases from V and 5 from J, leaving 11 bases between them. The CDR3 spells CASSLDVGWETQYF. The CDR3 DNA sequence: TGTGCCAGCAGCTTGGATGTGGGATGGGAGACCCAGTACTTC. The variable domain in full, completed from reference TRBV5-8 and TRBJ2-5, reads EAGVTQSPTHLIKTRGQQATLRCSPISGHTSVYWYQQALGLGLQFLLWYDEGEERNRGNFPPRFSGRQFPNYSSELNVNALELEDSALYLCASSLDVGWETQYFGPGTRLLVL.

The gene calls are TRBV6-5 and TRBJ2-1; D not resolved. The CDR3 has 12 amino acids. Trimming left V 8 bases short and J 5 bases short, with 10 bases between. Germline V gene lookup returns CDR1 MNHEY and CDR2 SVGAGI. CDR3 region: CASRRGDNEQFF. As DNA, the CDR3 is TGTGCCAGCCGTCGTGGGGACAATGAGCAGTTCTTC.

V and J are TRBV19 and TRBJ2-2, with 7 bases that match TRBD2. CDR1 and CDR2 (germline): LNHDA, SQIVND (reference sequence). After removal of 5 bases from V and 3 bases from J, the junction contained 3 bases not matched to a gene. This CDR3 spans 14 amino acids. This CDR3 reads CASSAGAYTGELFF. In DNA, the CDR3 is TGTGCCAGTAGTGCGGGAGCGTACACCGGGGAGCTGTTTTTT. Full variable domain (missing parts from reference TRBV19 and TRBJ2-2): DGGITQSPKYLFRKEGQNVTLSCEQNLNHDAMYWYRQDPGQGLRLIYYSQIVNDFQKGDIAEGYSVSREKKESFPLTVTSAQKNPTAFYLCASSAGAYTGELFFGEGSRLTVL.

The V call is TRBV6-1, the J call TRBJ2-1; 7 bases map to TRBD1. This CDR3 has 16 residues. CDR1 and CDR2 from the germline V gene are MNHNS and SASEGT. V lost 2 bases to trimming and J lost 0 bases; unmatched junction nucleotides: 4. The CDR3 region has the DNA TGTGCCAGCAGTGAATCGGACAGGCTCTCCTACAATGAGCAGTTCTTC. Translated: CASSESDRLSYNEQFF.

The rearrangement links TRBV6-5 to TRBJ2-7; 8 bases are shared with TRBD1. The CDR3 contains 14 residues. Germline V gives CDR1 MNHEY, CDR2 SVGAGI. J lost 6 bases, V lost 2 bases, and 6 bases had no gene match. Here the CDR3 reads CASSYGQGLGEQYF. CDR3 bases: TGTGCCAGCAGTTACGGACAGGGTCTCGGCGAGCAGTACTTC.

V gene TRBV11-2 combines with J gene TRBJ2-7; no definite D call. The CDR3 extends over 12 amino acids. The V and J ends lost 0 bases and 3 bases respectively, with 3 bases between them. CDR1 and CDR2 from the germline V gene are SGHAT and FQNNGV. The CDR3, as DNA: TGTGCCAGCAGCTTAGACAGCTACGAGCAGTACTTC. This codes for CASSLDSYEQYF.

The table lists this clone with a count of one. The V call is TRBV7-3, the J call TRBJ2-3, with D possibly matching TRBD1 (6 bases). CDR3 length: 15 residues. V lost 5 bases and J lost 1, with 13 bases in between. From germline, CDR1 is SGHTA and CDR2 FQGTGA. This CDR3 reads CASSIQGTGTDTQYF. CDR3 in DNA: TGTGCCAGCAGCATACAGGGTACTGGCACAGATACGCAGTATTTT.

The V and J genes are TRBV5-1 and TRBJ2-1, with D possibly being TRBD1 (8 bases). Trimming stripped 5 bases from V and 7 bases from J, with 19 bases between. CDR3 length equals 15 residues. The V gene's germline CDR1 is SGHRS and CDR2 YFSETQ. The chain's CDR3 is CASSPGGQGGNEQFF. The DNA for the CDR3 is TGCGCCAGCAGTCCCGGTGGACAGGGAGGGAATGAGCAGTTCTTC.

The chain recombines TRBV5-8 with TRBJ1-5, with D perhaps TRBD1 (5 bases). CDR3 length: 12 amino acids. Trimming stripped 2 bases from V and 5 bases from J, with 5 bases between. The germline V gene encodes CDR1 SGHTS and CDR2 YDEGEE. The chain's CDR3 is CASSFRDQPQHF. The CDR3 coding sequence is TGTGCCAGCAGCTTCAGGGATCAGCCCCAGCATTTT.

The chain carries TRBV27 and TRBJ2-7; TRBD1 is a possible D gene (6 bases). The CDR3 runs 14 residues. The germline gives CDR1 MNHEY, CDR2 SMNVEV (reference sequence). V was clipped by 0 bases and J by 7 bases, with 13 bases between them. CDR3 DNA: TGTGCCAGCAGTTTATCGACAAGGCAGGGGGAGCAGTACTTC. The encoded protein is CASSLSTRQGEQYF.

The V gene is TRBV2, the J gene TRBJ2-3; no reliable D call. V dropped 1 base and J dropped 11 bases, with 10 bases sitting between them. There are 12 residues in the CDR3. Germline V gene data show CDR1 as SNHLY and CDR2 as FYNNEI. CDR3 nucleotides: TGTGCCAGCAGTGAAGGCCCGCCGGGGCAGTATTTT. It is translated as CASSEGPPGQYF.

The chain recombines TRBV6-5 with TRBJ1-2; D ambiguous. The CDR3 extends over 13 amino acids. In germline, CDR1 is MNHEY, CDR2 SVGAGI. The V and J ends lost 6 bases and 0 bases respectively, with 8 bases between them. The CDR3 is CASSYGANYGYTF. CDR3 sequence (DNA): TGTGCCAGCAGCTACGGGGCTAACTATGGCTACACCTTC.

A single count supports this clone. V gene TRBV20-1 combines with J gene TRBJ2-5; no definite D call. The ends were cut back, 1 base at V and 5 bases at J, with 5 bases in the middle. The CDR3 contains 11 residues. Germline loops: CDR1 DFQATT, CDR2 SNEGSKA (reference sequence). In nucleotides, the CDR3 is TGCAGTGCTAGAGTTTCGGAGACCCAGTACTTC. Translated, it gives CSARVSETQYF.

This chain connects TRBV9 to TRBJ1-1; D possibly corresponds to TRBD1 (5 bases). Germline V gene sequence: CDR1 SGDLS, CDR2 YYNGEE. The CDR3 has 15 residues. V was clipped by 4 bases and J by 0 bases, with 13 bases between them. The CDR3 sequence: CASSPRGQLNTEAFF. In DNA, the CDR3 is TGTGCCAGCAGCCCGAGGGGTCAATTGAACACTGAAGCTTTCTTT.

This chain links TRBV27 with TRBJ1-5; TRBD1 matches at 9 bases. The germline CDR1 and CDR2 sequences are MNHEY and SMNVEV (reference sequence). Trimming removed 5 bases from V and 1 base from J; junction bases left unmatched: 3. This CDR3 contains 15 residues. The CDR3 DNA sequence: TGTGCCAGCAGTCAGGGGACAGGGAGCAATCAGCCCCAGCATTTT. Its translation is CASSQGTGSNQPQHF.

This clone has more than one count but fewer than ten. The chain has TRBV2 and TRBJ2-5, with TRBD1 matching over 11 bases. V trimming: 7 bases; J trimming: 1 base; junction bases outside the gene matches: 5. CDR1 is SNHLY, CDR2 FYNNEI, per germline. The CDR3 runs 15 residues. As DNA, the CDR3 is TGTGCCAGCAAAACCGGGACAGGGGGCCAAGAGACCCAGTACTTC. It specifies CASKTGTGGQETQYF.

As regards this clone: A single base separates this from a much larger clone, so it may be a read error. Other DNA sequences in this specimen translate into the identical CDR3. The rearrangement uses TRBV5-4 and TRBJ2-5; the D call may be TRBD1 or TRBD2 (6 bases each). The germline V and J ends were trimmed by 0 bases and 2 bases, with 8 bases remaining between them. The germline V gene has CDR1 SGHNT and CDR2 YYREEE (reference sequence). The CDR3 is made up of 14 amino acids. The CDR3 spells CASSLAGAQETQYF. Here the CDR3 DNA reads TGTGCCAGCAGCTTGGCGGGGGCACAAGAGACCCAGTACTTC.

The chain carries TRBV29-1 and TRBJ1-4, with D possibly TRBD1 on 5 matching bases. In germline, CDR1 is SQVTM, CDR2 ANQGSEA. V gave up 6 bases and J gave up 0 bases, with 11 bases separating them. The CDR3 is made up of 14 amino acids. The CDR3 reads CSVGDRATNEKLFF. CDR3 sequence (DNA): TGCAGCGTGGGAGACAGAGCAACTAATGAAAAACTGTTTTTT.

The chain links TRBV7-2 to TRBJ2-2, with D perhaps matching TRBD2 (5 bases). V was clipped by 4 bases and J by 0 bases, with 12 bases between them. CDR1 is SGHTA, CDR2 FQGNSA, per germline. The CDR3 runs to 16 residues. The CDR3 nucleotides are TGTGCCAGCAGCTCACGACTATCCGCGAACACCGGGGAGCTGTTTTTT. Translation gives CASSSRLSANTGELFF.

The rearrangement joins TRBV28 to TRBJ2-1; 8 nucleotides agree with TRBD2. The ends lost 5 bases at V and 3 bases at J; junction bases unmatched: 6. CDR3 length: 15 amino acids. Germline values: CDR1 MDHEN, CDR2 SYDVKM. This chain's CDR3 is CASSQRETVYNEQFF. The CDR3 DNA is TGTGCCAGCAGTCAGCGGGAGACTGTCTACAATGAGCAGTTCTTC. Drawing the rest from reference TRBV28 and TRBJ2-1, the complete variable domain is DVKVTQSSRYLVKRTGEKVFLECVQDMDHENMFWYRQDPGLGLRLIYFSYDVKMKEKGDIPEGYSVSREKKERFSLILESASTNQTSMYLCASSQRETVYNEQFFGPGTRLTVL.

The V gene is TRBV7-9, the J gene TRBJ2-1; D is perhaps TRBD2 (5 bases). V lost 5 bases, J lost 2 bases, and 10 bases lay in between. The CDR3 has 14 amino acids. The germline gives CDR1 SEHNR, CDR2 FQNEAQ (reference sequence). The DNA for the CDR3 is TGTGCCAGCAGCACTAGAGAGGCCTACAATGAGCAGTTCTTC. This codes for CASSTREAYNEQFF.

The rearrangement joins TRBV30 to TRBJ1-1; D is unresolved. Trimming shortened V by 0 bases and J by 3 bases, and 2 bases separated the two germline ends. CDR3 length: 11 amino acids. In germline, CDR1 is GTSNPN, CDR2 SVGIG (reference sequence). The CDR3 DNA follows: TGTGCCTGGAGTGTAGACACTGAAGCTTTCTTT. As protein: CAWSVDTEAFF.

The chain couples TRBV5-1 to TRBJ2-2; 7 bases line up with TRBD1. This CDR3 comprises 16 residues. Looked up from germline, CDR1 is SGHRS and CDR2 is YFSETQ. V lost 4 bases and J lost 2; bases outside the gene matches: 8. The CDR3 DNA is TGCGCCAGCAGCGCCCGGGACAGCGGTAACACCGGGGAGCTGTTTTTT. Its translation is CASSARDSGNTGELFF.

The chain uses TRBV4-2 and TRBJ2-2; the match to TRBD2 covers 8 bases. V shed 1 base, J shed 5 bases, and the junction held 3 bases outside the gene matches. The CDR3 is 15 residues long. Germline lookup yields CDR1 LGHNA and CDR2 YNFKEQ. In DNA form, the CDR3 reads TGTGCCAGCAGCCAAGGGGCGGGGGGAACCGGGGAGCTGTTTTTT. The encoded protein is CASSQGAGGTGELFF.

The chain is built from TRBV2 and TRBJ1-2; D call uncertain. V was cut by 4 bases and J by 5 bases, with 14 bases left in between. The CDR3 is made up of 14 amino acids. Germline values: CDR1 SNHLY, CDR2 FYNNEI. The CDR3 DNA reads TGTGCCAGCAGTGGTCCGGGCACTGCTTATGGCTACACCTTC. Protein product: CASSGPGTAYGYTF.

J is TRBJ2-4 and V is TRBV2; either TRBD1 or TRBD2 may fit D (5 bases each). The V end lost 5 bases, the J end lost 8 bases, and 16 bases lay between the germline ends. The germline V gene encodes CDR1 SNHLY and CDR2 FYNNEI. The CDR3 spans 14 residues. CDR3 residues: CASSSPRGVDIQYF. CDR3 sequence (DNA): TGTGCCAGCAGTTCCCCGAGAGGGGTGGACATTCAGTACTTC.

The chain has TRBV7-3 and TRBJ1-6, with 8 bases fitting TRBD1. This CDR3 is 14 amino acids long. Germline-derived CDR1 and CDR2 are SGHTA and FQGTGA. V gave up 5 bases and J gave up 6 bases; unmatched junction bases: 3. The CDR3 DNA reads TGTGCCAGCAGCATGGGACAGGTTAATTCACCCCTCCACTTT. It yields the protein CASSMGQVNSPLHF.